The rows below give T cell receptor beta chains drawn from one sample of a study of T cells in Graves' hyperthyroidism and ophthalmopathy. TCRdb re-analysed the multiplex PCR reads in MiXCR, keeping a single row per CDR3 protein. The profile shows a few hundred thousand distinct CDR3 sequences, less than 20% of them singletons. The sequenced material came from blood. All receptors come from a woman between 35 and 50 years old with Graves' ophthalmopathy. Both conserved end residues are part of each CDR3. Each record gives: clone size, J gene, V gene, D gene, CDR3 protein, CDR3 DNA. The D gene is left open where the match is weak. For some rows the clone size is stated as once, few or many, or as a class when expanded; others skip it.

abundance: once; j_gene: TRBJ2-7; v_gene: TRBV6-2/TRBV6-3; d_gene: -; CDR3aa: CASSYQGRIDEQYF; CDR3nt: TGTGCCAGCAGTTACCAGGGGCGAATCGACGAGCAGTACTTC
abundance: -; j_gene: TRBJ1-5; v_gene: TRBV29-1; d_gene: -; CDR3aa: CSFWEGGDQPQHF; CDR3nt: TGCAGCTTTTGGGAGGGTGGAGATCAGCCCCAGCATTTT
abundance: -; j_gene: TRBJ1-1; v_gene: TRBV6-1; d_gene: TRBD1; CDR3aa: CASSQNRGLGTEAFF; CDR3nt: TGTGCCAGCAGCCAAAACAGGGGGCTTGGGACTGAAGCTTTCTTT
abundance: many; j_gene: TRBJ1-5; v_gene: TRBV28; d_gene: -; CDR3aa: CASSSDRIVQPQHF; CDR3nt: TGTGCCAGCAGTTCAGACAGGATAGTTCAGCCCCAGCATTTT
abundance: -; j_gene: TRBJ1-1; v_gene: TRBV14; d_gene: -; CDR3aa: CVSSQVRIQNTEAFF; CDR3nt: TGTGTCAGCAGCCAAGTCAGAATCCAGAACACTGAAGCTTTCTTT
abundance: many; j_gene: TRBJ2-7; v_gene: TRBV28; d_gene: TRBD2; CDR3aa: CASSLFPNASGTGEQYF; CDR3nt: TGTGCCAGCAGTTTGTTTCCCAACGCTAGCGGGACGGGGGAGCAGTACTTC
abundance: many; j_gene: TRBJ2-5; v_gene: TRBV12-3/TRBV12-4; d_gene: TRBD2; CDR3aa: CASSDRATSGRPSQETQYF; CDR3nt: TGTGCCAGCAGTGATCGAGCGACTAGCGGGAGGCCGAGTCAAGAGACCCAGTACTTC
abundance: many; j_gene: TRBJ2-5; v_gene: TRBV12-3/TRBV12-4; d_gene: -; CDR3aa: CASAPSGGLVETQYF; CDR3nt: TGTGCCAGCGCCCCCAGTGGGGGGCTAGTTGAGACCCAGTACTTC
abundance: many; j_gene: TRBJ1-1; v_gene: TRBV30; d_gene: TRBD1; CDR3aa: CACIDRGIDTEAFF; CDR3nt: TGTGCCTGCATCGACAGGGGGATCGACACTGAAGCTTTCTTT
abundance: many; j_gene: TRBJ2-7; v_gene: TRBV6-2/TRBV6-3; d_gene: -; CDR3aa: CASNRVGYEQYF; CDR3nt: TGTGCCAGCAACAGGGTCGGCTACGAGCAGTACTTC
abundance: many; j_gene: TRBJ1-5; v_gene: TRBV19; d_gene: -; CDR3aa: CASSHREGPQHF; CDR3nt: TGTGCCAGTAGTCATCGGGAGGGGCCCCAGCATTTT
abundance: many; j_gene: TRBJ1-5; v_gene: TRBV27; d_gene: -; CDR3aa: CASSLGGIGPQHF; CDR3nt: TGTGCCAGCAGTTTGGGGGGTATTGGGCCCCAGCATTTT
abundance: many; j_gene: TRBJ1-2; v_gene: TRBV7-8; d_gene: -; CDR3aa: CASSTSDTRSYGYTF; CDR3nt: TGTGCCAGCAGCACCTCCGACACCAGGTCCTATGGCTACACCTTC
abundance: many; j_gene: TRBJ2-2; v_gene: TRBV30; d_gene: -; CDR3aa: CAWICDRQAGELFF; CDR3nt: TGTGCCTGGATCTGTGACAGGCAGGCCGGGGAGCTGTTTTTT
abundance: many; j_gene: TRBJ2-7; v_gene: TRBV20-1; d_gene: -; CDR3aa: CSARKDSYEQYF; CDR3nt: TGCAGTGCTAGGAAAGACTCCTACGAGCAGTACTTC
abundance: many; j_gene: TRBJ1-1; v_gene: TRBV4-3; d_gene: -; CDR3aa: CASSHSGRNTEAFF; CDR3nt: TGCGCCAGCAGCCATTCGGGACGGAACACTGAAGCTTTCTTT
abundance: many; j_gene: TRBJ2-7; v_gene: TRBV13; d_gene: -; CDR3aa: CASRHSFATYEQYF; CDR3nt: TGTGCCAGCAGGCACTCCTTTGCGACTTACGAGCAGTACTTC
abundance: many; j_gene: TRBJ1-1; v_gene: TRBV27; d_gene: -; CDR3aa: CASSTGWINTEAFF; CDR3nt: TGTGCCAGCAGTACGGGATGGATCAACACTGAAGCTTTCTTT
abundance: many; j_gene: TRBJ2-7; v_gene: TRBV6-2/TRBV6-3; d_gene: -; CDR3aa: CATQNSGEIHEQYF; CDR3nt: TGTGCCACCCAAAATTCGGGGGAGATCCACGAGCAGTACTTC
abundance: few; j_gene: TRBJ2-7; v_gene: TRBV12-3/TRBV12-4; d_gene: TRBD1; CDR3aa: CASTPTGGHYEQYF; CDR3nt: TGTGCCAGCACCCCGACAGGGGGGCACTACGAGCAGTACTTC
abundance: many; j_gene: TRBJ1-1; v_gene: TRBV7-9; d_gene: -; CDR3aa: CASSLVRFNTEAFF; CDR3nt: TGTGCCAGCAGCTTAGTTCGTTTCAACACTGAAGCTTTCTTT
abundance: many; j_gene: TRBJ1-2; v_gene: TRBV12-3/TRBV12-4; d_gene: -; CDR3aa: CASSAGRGFAYGYTF; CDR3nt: TGTGCCAGCAGTGCCGGCAGGGGATTCGCCTATGGCTACACCTTC
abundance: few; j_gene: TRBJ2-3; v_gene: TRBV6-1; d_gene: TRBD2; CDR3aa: CASRKGLALDTQYF; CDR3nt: TGTGCCAGCAGAAAAGGACTAGCGCTAGATACGCAGTATTTT
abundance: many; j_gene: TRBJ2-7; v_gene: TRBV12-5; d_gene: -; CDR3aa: CASGLGREQYF; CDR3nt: TGTGCTAGTGGTTTGGGGCGCGAGCAGTACTTC
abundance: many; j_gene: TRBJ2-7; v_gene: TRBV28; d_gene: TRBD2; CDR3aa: CASSLGLGNEQYF; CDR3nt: TGTGCCAGCAGCCTGGGACTAGGTAACGAGCAGTACTTC
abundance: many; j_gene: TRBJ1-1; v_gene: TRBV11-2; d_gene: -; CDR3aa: CASSSVVTEAFF; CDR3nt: TGTGCCAGCAGCTCGGTGGTTACTGAAGCTTTCTTT
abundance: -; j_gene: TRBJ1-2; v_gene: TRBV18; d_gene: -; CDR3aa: CASSREIYGYTF; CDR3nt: TGTGCCAGCTCAAGGGAGATTTACGGCTACACCTTC
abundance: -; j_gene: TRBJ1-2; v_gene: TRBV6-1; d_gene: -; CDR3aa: CASSEVLWGYTF; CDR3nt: TGTGCCAGCAGTGAAGTACTGTGGGGCTACACCTTC
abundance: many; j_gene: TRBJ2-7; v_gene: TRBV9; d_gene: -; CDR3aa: CASSVAGDGNEQYF; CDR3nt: TGTGCCAGCAGCGTAGCAGGGGACGGAAACGAGCAGTACTTC
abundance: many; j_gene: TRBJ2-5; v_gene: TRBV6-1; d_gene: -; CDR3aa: CASSDAPRAQYF; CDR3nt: TGTGCCAGCAGCGACGCTCCCAGGGCCCAGTACTTC
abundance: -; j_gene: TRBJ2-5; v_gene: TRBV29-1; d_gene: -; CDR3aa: CSVELGPETQYF; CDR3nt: TGCAGCGTTGAGTTAGGACCAGAGACCCAGTACTTC
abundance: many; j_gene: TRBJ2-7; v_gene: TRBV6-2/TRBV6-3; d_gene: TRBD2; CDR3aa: CASSLLAGTEQYF; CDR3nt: TGTGCCAGCAGTTTACTAGCGGGGACAGAGCAGTACTTC